One and the same sample provided the 3 T cell receptor beta chains below, sequenced in a study of human T cells and chemical hapten exposure. Time point given: healthy volunteer bleed at 2 weeks. Unfractionated whole blood was the source from which total RNA was extracted. TCRdb redid the calling of the RACE reads with MiXCR, one entry per CDR3 protein. The table has over 100,000 distinct CDR3 sequences, approximately 9.1% seen once. What was sequenced was whole blood. The receptors originated from a male donor in good health. Some clones in this sample may be carry-over from other donors' samples.

This clonotype was observed a handful of times. J is TRBJ2-1 and V is TRBV6-5, with a weak D call TRBD1 (5 bases). The ends were cut back, 3 bases at V and 4 bases at J, with 10 bases in the middle. This CDR3 has 14 amino acids. Germline values: CDR1 MNHEY, CDR2 SVGAGI. The CDR3 protein is CASSYWGPYNEQFF. The CDR3 DNA reads as TGTGCCAGCAGTTATTGGGGCCCATACAATGAGCAGTTCTTC.

This sequence joins TRBV4-3 and TRBJ1-2; D is possibly TRBD1 (5 bases). V lost 0 bases and J 8 bases, leaving 13 bases between the germline ends. Germline CDR1 is LGHNA and CDR2 is YSLEER. The CDR3 runs to 14 residues. The DNA for the CDR3 is TGCGCCAGCAGCCAAGATAGAGGGGCGCAGGGCTACACCTTC. Translation gives CASSQDRGAQGYTF.

The chain recombines TRBV12-3 or TRBV12-4 with TRBJ2-1, with 10 bases aligning to TRBD1. V gave up 6 bases and J gave up 5 bases; unmatched junction bases: 4. The CDR3 extends over 14 amino acids. The chain's CDR3 is CASSPGTGDNEQFF. In nucleotides, the CDR3 is TGTGCCAGCAGCCCCGGGACAGGGGACAATGAGCAGTTCTTC.